This entry describes one TCR beta chain. The data stem from a study of shared clonotypes between healthy human individuals. Deep level was the assay's run setting. Over several immunoSEQ plates, each subset's genomic DNA was distributed in even portions. Original processing methods: ImmunoSEQ supplied junction-only sequences lacking quality scores, so filtering was different. Produced via immunoSEQ multiplex PCR; TCRdb's table is partial and in-frame only. That table gives V, J and clone size, and the DNA gave D and trimming. Among fewer than 650,000 clones listed, roughly four fifths were seen once. The CDR3 length is 14 residues. Germline assignment: CDR1 KGHSH and CDR2 LQKENI. V was trimmed by 0 bases and J by 4 bases, leaving 7 bases between them.

V usage is TRBV18 and J usage is TRBJ2-1; D call uncertain. The sample consisted of PBMCs. This sequence originates from a woman in her forties in good health. Some clones in this sample may be carry-over from other donors' samples. CDR3 coding DNA: TGTGCCAGCTCACCACCTCTGGCTTACAATGAGCAGTTCTTC. Its translation: CASSPPLAYNEQFF.